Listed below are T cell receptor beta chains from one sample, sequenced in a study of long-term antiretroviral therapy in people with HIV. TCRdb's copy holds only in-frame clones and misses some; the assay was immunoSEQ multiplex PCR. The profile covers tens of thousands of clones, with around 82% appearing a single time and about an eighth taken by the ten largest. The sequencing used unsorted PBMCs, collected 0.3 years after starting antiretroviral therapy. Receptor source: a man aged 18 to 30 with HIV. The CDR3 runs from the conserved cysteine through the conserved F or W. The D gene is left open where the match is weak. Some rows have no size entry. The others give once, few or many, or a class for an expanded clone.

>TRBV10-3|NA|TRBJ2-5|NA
TGTGCCATCAGCTTACAAAAAGCAGGGGTCTACCAAGAGACCCAGTACTTC
CAISLQKAGVYQETQYF
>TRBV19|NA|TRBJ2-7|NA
TGTGCCAGTAGTACCGGCGGGGACAACTCCTACGAGCAGTACTTC
CASSTGGDNSYEQYF
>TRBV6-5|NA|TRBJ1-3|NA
TGTGCCAGCAGCGCCGGACGCTCCCGAGACACCATATATTTT
CASSAGRSRDTIYF
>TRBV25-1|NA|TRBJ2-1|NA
TGTGCCAGCAGTGAACCGTTAGCGGACTCCTACAATGAGCAGTTCTTC
CASSEPLADSYNEQFF
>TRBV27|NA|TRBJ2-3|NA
TGTGCCAGCAGTTTAATGGACAACACAGATACGCAGTATTTT
CASSLMDNTDTQYF
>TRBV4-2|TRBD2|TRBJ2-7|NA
TGTGCCAGCAGCCAAGATGCCGGGAGGGTCTACGAGCAGTACTTC
CASSQDAGRVYEQYF
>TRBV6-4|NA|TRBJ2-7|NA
TGTGCCAGCAGTGAGTCCGGGGACATTGGAGAGCAGTACTTC
CASSESGDIGEQYF
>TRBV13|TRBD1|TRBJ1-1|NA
TGTGCCAGCAGCGCCGGGACAGGGGATGTGAACACTGAAGCTTTCTTT
CASSAGTGDVNTEAFF
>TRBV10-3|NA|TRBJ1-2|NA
TGTGCCATCAGTGAGTCATATGGCTACACCTTC
CAISESYGYTF
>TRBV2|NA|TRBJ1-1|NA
TGTGCCAGCAGGGGGGAAGGGAGAGCTTTCTTT
CASRGEGRAFF
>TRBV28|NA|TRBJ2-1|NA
TGTGCCAGCAGTCCGCGACTAGTGCCCAATGAGCAGTTCTTC
CASSPRLVPNEQFF
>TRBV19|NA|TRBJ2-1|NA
TGTGCCAGTAGCGCACGGGGAGACCCTCTGGGTAATGAGCAGTTCTTC
CASSARGDPLGNEQFF
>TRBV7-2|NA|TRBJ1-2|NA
TGTGCCAGCAGCTTTGGGGGCCCCAACTATGGCTACACCTTC
CASSFGGPNYGYTF
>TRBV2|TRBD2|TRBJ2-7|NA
TGTGCCAGCACCAGAAGCGGGGGGGGCTTCTACGAGCAGTACTTC
CASTRSGGGFYEQYF
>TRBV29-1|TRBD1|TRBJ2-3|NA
TGCAGCGTTGAAGATCAGAGACAGGGTGGCACAGATACGCAGTATTTT
CSVEDQRQGGTDTQYF
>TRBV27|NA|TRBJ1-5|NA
TGTGCCAGCAGTGGGACGGGCAATCAGCCCCAGCATTTT
CASSGTGNQPQHF
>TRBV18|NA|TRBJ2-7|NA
TGTGCCAGCTCGGGGAGCGGTTCCTACGAGCAGTACTTC
CASSGSGSYEQYF
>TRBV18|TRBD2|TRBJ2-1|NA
TGTGCCAGCTCACCGTCGAGCGGGAGCTCCTACAATGAGCAGTTCTTC
CASSPSSGSSYNEQFF
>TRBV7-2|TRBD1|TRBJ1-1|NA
TGTGCCAGCAGCACTGGACAGGGTCGAACTGAAGCTTTCTTT
CASSTGQGRTEAFF
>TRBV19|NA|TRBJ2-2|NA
TGTGCCAGTACCCCGCTCGCGAGCTCGAACACCGGGGAGCTGTTTTTT
CASTPLASSNTGELFF
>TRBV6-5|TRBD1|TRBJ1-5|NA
TGTGCCAGCAGCCTAAACAGGGGAGGCAATCAGCCCCAGCATTTT
CASSLNRGGNQPQHF
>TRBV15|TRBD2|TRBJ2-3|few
TGTGCCACCAGCAGACTAGCGGGAGGGCCAGATACGCAGTATTTT
CATSRLAGGPDTQYF
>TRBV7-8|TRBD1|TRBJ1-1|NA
TGTGCCAGCAGCCGCCCGAGGGAGACAGGGGGGAACACTGAAGCTTTCTTT
CASSRPRETGGNTEAFF
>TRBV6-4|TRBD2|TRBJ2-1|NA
TGTGCCAGCAGTGACTCGACTAGCGGGAGCAATGAGCAGTTCTTC
CASSDSTSGSNEQFF
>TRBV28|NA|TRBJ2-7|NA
TGTGCCAGCAGCTTGGCAGGGTCCTACGAGCAGTACTTC
CASSLAGSYEQYF
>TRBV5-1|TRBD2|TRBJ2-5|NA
TGCGCCAGCAACGGGGGGGCGGGTGAGACCCAGTACTTC
CASNGGAGETQYF
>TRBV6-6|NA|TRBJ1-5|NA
TGTGCCAGCAGCCCCGGGACACCTTCTATCATGCCCCAGCATTTT
CASSPGTPSIMPQHF
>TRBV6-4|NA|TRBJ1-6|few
TGTGCCAGCAGTGACTCGGAGGGATCACCCCTCCACTTT
CASSDSEGSPLHF
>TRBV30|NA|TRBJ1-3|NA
TGTGCCTGGAGTGTACGGGAGTCTGGAAACACCATATATTTT
CAWSVRESGNTIYF
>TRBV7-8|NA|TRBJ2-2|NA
TGTGCCAGCAGCTTAGCACCGGGGGGCGCGACCGGGGAGCTGTTTTTT
CASSLAPGGATGELFF
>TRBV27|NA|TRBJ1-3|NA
TGTGCCAGTTGTCCAACGGGGTTACGAAACACCATATATTTT
CASCPTGLRNTIYF
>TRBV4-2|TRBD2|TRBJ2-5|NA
TGTGCCAGCAGCCAAGAACTAGCGGAAGAGACCCAGTACTTC
CASSQELAEETQYF
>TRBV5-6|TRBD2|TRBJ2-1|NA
TGTGCCAGCAGCTTGGGCCCTACTAGCGGGAGTTTGGGCAATGAGCAGTTCTTC
CASSLGPTSGSLGNEQFF
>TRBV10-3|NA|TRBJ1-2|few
TGTGCCATCAGTGAGTCGGCAGGTTATGGCTACACCTTC
CAISESAGYGYTF
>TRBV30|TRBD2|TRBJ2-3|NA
TGTGCCTGGAGACACGCGGGGGGCGGAGATACGCAGTATTTT
CAWRHAGGGDTQYF
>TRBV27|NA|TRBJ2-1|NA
TGTGCCAGCAGTTCCGGTAGGTATGAGCAGTTCTTC
CASSSGRYEQFF
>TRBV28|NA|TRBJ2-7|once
TGTGCCAGCAGTTTATCGGGGGGCACCCTCTCCTACGAGCAGTACTTC
CASSLSGGTLSYEQYF
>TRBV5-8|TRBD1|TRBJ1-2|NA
TGTGCCAGCAGCTTCCCCGGGACAGGGCTAGTCCTCTATGGCTACACCTTC
CASSFPGTGLVLYGYTF
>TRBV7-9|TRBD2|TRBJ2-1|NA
TGTGCCAGCAGCATTACTAGCGGGAGCTACAATGAGCAGTTCTTC
CASSITSGSYNEQFF
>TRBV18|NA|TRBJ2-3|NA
TGTGCCAGCCCACCATTGGGGGGCGTAGATACGCAGTATTTT
CASPPLGGVDTQYF
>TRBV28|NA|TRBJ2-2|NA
TGTGCCGCCGGGTGGGGGTTAGGCGGGGAGCTGTTTTTT
CAAGWGLGGELFF
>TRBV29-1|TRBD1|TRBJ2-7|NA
TGCAGCGCCGGGCCCGGGACAGGGAATTACGAGCAGTACTTC
CSAGPGTGNYEQYF